The rows below give T cell receptor beta chains drawn from one sample of a study of T cells in Graves' hyperthyroidism and ophthalmopathy. TCRdb re-derived calls from the multiplex PCR reads in MiXCR, one entry per CDR3 protein. The table has fewer than 750,000 distinct CDR3 sequences, roughly 15% seen once. Specimen: blood. The receptors here all came from a woman aged 45 to 65 with Graves' ophthalmopathy. Both conserved end residues are part of each CDR3. A D gene is named only where the DNA matches it firmly.

>18|TRBV5-1|TRBD2
CASSLDGGDFGGTDTQYF
>14|TRBV20-1|NA
CSALDRFSYNEQFF
>13|TRBV3-1|NA
CASSQVSGVEAFF
>13|TRBV4-3|NA
CASSQGGRNEQFF
>12|TRBV20-1|NA
CSARGSQETQYF
>14|TRBV20-1|NA
CSARDWASNQPQHF
>14|TRBV28|TRBD2
CASSTGLAAGEQYF
>19|TRBV11-2|TRBD1
CASSLPLYQGALNTGELFF
>16|TRBV28|NA
CASSYRPGDASDEQYF
>14|TRBV7-2|NA
CASSATGHASAQHF
>13|TRBV12-3/TRBV12-4|TRBD1
CASRRQGGYGYTF
>12|TRBV30|NA
CAWSETKGPLHF
>15|TRBV9|NA
CASSAGGDVPYEQYF
>17|TRBV9|TRBD2
CASSVARRTSNYNEQFF
>16|TRBV4-2|NA
CASSQTITPGDTEAFF
>13|TRBV20-1|TRBD2
CSARAGTSDTQYF
>10|TRBV20-1|NA
CSAEGGELFF
>15|TRBV28|NA
CASTLGQRSYNEQFF
>14|TRBV7-2|NA
CASSLSASKRTQYF